The entry that follows covers one T cell receptor beta chain sequence. The sample is drawn from a study of blood T cell repertoires in COVID-19. Study as a whole: T cells, B-cell-depleted T cells, or PBMCs supplied cDNA or gDNA.

The ends were cut back, 0 bases at V and 8 bases at J, with 16 bases in the middle. Germline V gene lookup returns CDR1 MGHRA and CDR2 YSYEKL. CDR3 size: 15 residues. Sequencing was performed with immunoSEQ multiplex PCR; in TCRdb, only in-frame clones are kept and a portion is missing. The sample holds under 200,000 clones, about 90% seen once. V gene TRBV4-1 combines with J gene TRBJ1-2, with TRBD1 as a possible D gene (6 bases). Sequencing input: peripheral blood. This TCR was recovered from a woman aged 55-70 years with COVID-19, enrolled during active disease. CDR3 loop: CASSQDQAGARGYTF. The CDR3 DNA follows: TGCGCCAGCAGCCAAGATCAGGCAGGGGCTAGAGGCTACACCTTC.